The T cell receptor (beta chain) under discussion was sequenced for a study of breast tumors, draining lymph nodes, adjacent tissues. Study-level results: Tumor and nontumor repertoires were significantly more similar in luminal-like than in basal-like breast cancer. Tumor TCR diversity was below lymph nodes but above nontumor tissue. The data were judged consistent with most tumor T cells coming from lymph node and expanding in tumor. That most tumor T cells come from lymph nodes remained unproven.

The lymph nodes were axillary draining lymph nodes from breast cancer patients. This clonotype was observed at least ten times. Its specificity is not known. From germline, CDR1 is DFQATT and CDR2 SNEGSKA (reference sequence). Trimming took 5 bases from V and 3 from J, leaving 14 bases between them. The length of the CDR3 is 14 residues. A single record per CDR3 protein comes from TCRdb applying MiXCR to the multiplex PCR reads. The data contain approximately 180,000 distinct CDR3 sequences, about 33% of them singletons. The chain is built from TRBV20-1 and TRBJ1-5, with D perhaps matching TRBD1 (5 bases). The sequence was obtained from a female donor with breast cancer. Some clones in this sample may be carry-over from other donors' samples. Sequences were obtained from axillary lymph node tissue. Here the CDR3 DNA reads TGCAGTGCTCTTTGGGGACGGACCAATCAGCCCCAGCATTTT. Translated, it gives CSALWGRTNQPQHF.